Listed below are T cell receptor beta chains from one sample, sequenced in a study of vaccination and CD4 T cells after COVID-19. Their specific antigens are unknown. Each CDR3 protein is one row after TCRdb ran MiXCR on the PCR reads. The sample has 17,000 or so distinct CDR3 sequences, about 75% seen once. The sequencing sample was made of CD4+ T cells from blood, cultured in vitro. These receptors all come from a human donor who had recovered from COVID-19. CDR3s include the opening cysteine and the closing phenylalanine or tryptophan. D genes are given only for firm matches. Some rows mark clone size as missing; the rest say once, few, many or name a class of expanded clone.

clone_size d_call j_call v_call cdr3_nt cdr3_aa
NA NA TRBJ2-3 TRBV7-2 TGTGCCAGCAGCTTAGCGACTCTAGAGTTTTTGCCAGATACGCAGTATTTT CASSLATLEFLPDTQYF
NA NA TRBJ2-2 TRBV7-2 TGTGCCAGCACCACAGCCTCTGGGGACACCGGGGAGCTGTTTTTT CASTTASGDTGELFF
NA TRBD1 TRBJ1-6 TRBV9 TGTGCCAGCAGCGTATCAAGACAGGGGAATTCACCCCTCCACTTT CASSVSRQGNSPLHF
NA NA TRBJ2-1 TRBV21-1 TGTGCCAGCAGCAAAGTCTGGCAGCCCGAATTGATAAAGAAATGGGATGAGCAGTTCTTC CASSKVWQPELIKKWDEQFF
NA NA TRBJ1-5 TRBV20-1 TGCAGTGCTAGGGGGCCCACAGGGAGTAATCAGCCCCAGCATTTT CSARGPTGSNQPQHF
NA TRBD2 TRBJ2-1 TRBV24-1 TGTGCCACCAGTGATTTGGGGACTAGCGGAGAGGATGAGCAGTTCTTC CATSDLGTSGEDEQFF
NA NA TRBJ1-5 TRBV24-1 TGTGCCACCAGTGATTTAGAGTGGAGGCCCCAGCATTTT CATSDLEWRPQHF
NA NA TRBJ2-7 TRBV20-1 TGCAGTGCTTTTCCTAGGGATCACCAGTACTTC CSAFPRDHQYF
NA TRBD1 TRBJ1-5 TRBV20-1 TGCAGTGCTAGTGGGGACAGGGGGCGCCGGTATCAGCCCCAGCATTTT CSASGDRGRRYQPQHF
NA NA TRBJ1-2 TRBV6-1 TGTGCCAGCAGTGAAGCGCGGACAGTCTATGGCTACACCTTC CASSEARTVYGYTF
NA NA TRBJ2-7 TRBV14 TGTGCCAGCAGCCAAGATGGGGGGTATGACGAGCAGTACTTC CASSQDGGYDEQYF
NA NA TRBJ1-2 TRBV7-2 TGTGCCAGCAGCTTAGGGTCCCGGGACGCCTTCTATGGCTACACCTTC CASSLGSRDAFYGYTF
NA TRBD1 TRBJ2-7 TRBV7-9 TGTGCCAGCAGCTTAGCCGGGACAGGGGGTCCCGAGCAGTACTTC CASSLAGTGGPEQYF
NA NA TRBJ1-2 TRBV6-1 TGTGCCAGCAGCGACACCAAGGACTACACCTTC CASSDTKDYTF
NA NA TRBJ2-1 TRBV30 TGTGCCTGGAAGACCCCGAGCCGAGGGGAGCAGTTCTTC CAWKTPSRGEQFF
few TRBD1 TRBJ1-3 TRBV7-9 TGTGCCAGCAGCAGACAATTCCGGACAGGGGGCGGTAATTATGGCGGAAACACCATATATTTT CASSRQFRTGGGNYGGNTIYF
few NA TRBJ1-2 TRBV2 TGTGCCACCCGACAGACCGACTATGGCTACACCTTC CATRQTDYGYTF
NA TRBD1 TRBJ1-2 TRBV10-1 TGCGCCAGCAGTGTGATCCGGGACAGGGGCATTACTAACTATGGCTACACCTTC CASSVIRDRGITNYGYTF
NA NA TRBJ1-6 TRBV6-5 TGTGCCAGCAGTTCCCGACAGAATTCACCCCTCCACTTT CASSSRQNSPLHF
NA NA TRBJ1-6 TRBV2 TGTGCCAGCAGTGAGGCGGCAGGGTCGGGGTCACCCCTCCACTTT CASSEAAGSGSPLHF
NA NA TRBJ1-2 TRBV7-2 TGTGCCAGCGCCCCGGGGGCGAGTGGCTACACCTTC CASAPGASGYTF
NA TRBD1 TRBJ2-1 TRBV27 TGTGCCAGCAGTCTGGGACAGGGGAACTACAATGAGCAGTTCTTC CASSLGQGNYNEQFF
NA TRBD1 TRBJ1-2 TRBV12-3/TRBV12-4 TGTGCCAGCAGTTTTACCGGACAGGTTCTAAGCTATGGCTACACCTTC CASSFTGQVLSYGYTF
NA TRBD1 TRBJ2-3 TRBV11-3 TGTGCCAGCAGCTTAGCGGGACAGGCCTCCTTCTCTTGGTATTTT CASSLAGQASFSWYF
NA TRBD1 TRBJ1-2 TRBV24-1 TGTGCCACCAGTGAGGGACAGGGGGCTAACTATGGCTACACCTTC CATSEGQGANYGYTF
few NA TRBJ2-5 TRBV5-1 TGCGCCAGCAGCCCTTCTGGGTTCGGGGAGACCCAGTACTTC CASSPSGFGETQYF
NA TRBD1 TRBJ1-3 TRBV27 TGTGCCAGCAGTGAAACAGGGGATCCTGGAAACACCATATATTTT CASSETGDPGNTIYF
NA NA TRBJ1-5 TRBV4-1 TGCGCCAGCAGCCAAGGCAGGGCATACTATAGCAATCAGCCCCAGCATTTT CASSQGRAYYSNQPQHF
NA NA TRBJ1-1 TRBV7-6 TGTGCCAGCAGCAAACAGAATTTGAACACTGAAGCTTTCTTT CASSKQNLNTEAFF
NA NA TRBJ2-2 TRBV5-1 TGCGCCAGCAGCCTAGAGGGGTTAAACACCGGGGAGCTGTTTTTT CASSLEGLNTGELFF
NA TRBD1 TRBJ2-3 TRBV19 TGTGCCAGTAGTATAGATCTGCCAGGGGGCGAAGATACGCAGTATTTT CASSIDLPGGEDTQYF
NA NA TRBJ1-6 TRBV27 TGTGCCAGCAGTTTCGCCGCCGGAGAGGCACCCCTCCACTTT CASSFAAGEAPLHF
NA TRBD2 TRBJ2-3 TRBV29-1 TGCAGCGTTGAGGGGACTAGCGGGGGGGAAACAGATACGCAGTATTTT CSVEGTSGGETDTQYF
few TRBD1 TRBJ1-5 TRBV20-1 TGCAGTGCTAGAAAAGGGGGGACAGCTTCGGGTACCAATCAGCCCCAGCATTTT CSARKGGTASGTNQPQHF
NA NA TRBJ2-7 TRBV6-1 TGTGCCAGCAGGCCCGACATACTATCCTACGAGCAGTACTTC CASRPDILSYEQYF
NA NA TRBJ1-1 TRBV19 TGTGCCAGTAGTGCTGCCTTCGGGATGAACACTGAAGCTTTCTTT CASSAAFGMNTEAFF
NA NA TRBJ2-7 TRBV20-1 TGCAGTGCTAGAGATGGGACGGGACCCCTCTACGAGCAGTACTTC CSARDGTGPLYEQYF
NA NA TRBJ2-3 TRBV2 TGTGCCAGCAGCCCCGGGACGGGAGATACGCAGTATTTT CASSPGTGDTQYF
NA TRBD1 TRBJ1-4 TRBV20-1 TGCAGTGCTAGGGATAACAGGGGGCTACTCTATAATGAAAAACTGTTTTTT CSARDNRGLLYNEKLFF
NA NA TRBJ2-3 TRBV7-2 TGTGCCAGCAGCTTAAACCCCTTCTCAGATACGCAGTATTTT CASSLNPFSDTQYF
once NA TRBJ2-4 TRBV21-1 TGTGCCAGCAGCAAAGCGCTAAAGCGGGAGGGCCGAAAAGCCAAAAACATTCAGTACTTC CASSKALKREGRKAKNIQYF
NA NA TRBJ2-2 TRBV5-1 TGCGCCAGCAGCTTATCCTCAGACACCGGGGAGCTGTTTTTT CASSLSSDTGELFF
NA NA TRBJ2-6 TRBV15 TGTGCCACCAGCAGAGTCTCGAGGTCTGGGGCCAACGTCCTGACTTTC CATSRVSRSGANVLTF
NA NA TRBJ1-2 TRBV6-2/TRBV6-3 TGTGCCAGCAGTTACGGCCGGCTTGAGGGCGGGAACTATGGCTACACCTTC CASSYGRLEGGNYGYTF
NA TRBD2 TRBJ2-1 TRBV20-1 TGCAGTGCTAGCTCCGGGACTAGCAACTACAATGAGCAGTTCTTC CSASSGTSNYNEQFF
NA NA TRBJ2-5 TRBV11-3 TGTGCCAGCAGCTTACAAGAGACCCAGTACTTC CASSLQETQYF
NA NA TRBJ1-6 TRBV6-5 TGTGCCAGCAGTTTCCAGGACCTAGGAAGTTCACCCCTCCACTTT CASSFQDLGSSPLHF
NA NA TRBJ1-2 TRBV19 TGTGCCAGTAGACAGGATGGCTACACCTTC CASRQDGYTF
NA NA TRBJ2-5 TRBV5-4 TGTGCCAGCAGCCAAGGGGGGGCCTTGGAGACCCAGTACTTC CASSQGGALETQYF
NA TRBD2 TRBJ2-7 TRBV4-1 TGCGCCAGCAGCCAATCCGTTCTTGGACTAGCGGGAGGGGATGGCTACGAGCAGTACTTC CASSQSVLGLAGGDGYEQYF
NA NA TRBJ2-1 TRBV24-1 TGTGCCACCAGTGACCCCCGCGGGCCAAACAATGAGCAGTTCTTC CATSDPRGPNNEQFF
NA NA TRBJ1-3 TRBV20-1 TGCAGTGCTAGAGATTCATATACATCTGGAAACACCATATATTTT CSARDSYTSGNTIYF
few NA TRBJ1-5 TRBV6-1 TGTGCCAGCAGCCCCCGGGGGAGCAATCAGCCCCAGCATTTT CASSPRGSNQPQHF
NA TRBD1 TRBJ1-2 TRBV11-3 TGTGCCAGCAGCTTAGCAGGGGGGAATGGCTACACCTTC CASSLAGGNGYTF
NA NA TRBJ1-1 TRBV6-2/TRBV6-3 TGTGCCAGCAGTTACAACCGGGGCGTGAACACTGAAGCTTTCTTT CASSYNRGVNTEAFF